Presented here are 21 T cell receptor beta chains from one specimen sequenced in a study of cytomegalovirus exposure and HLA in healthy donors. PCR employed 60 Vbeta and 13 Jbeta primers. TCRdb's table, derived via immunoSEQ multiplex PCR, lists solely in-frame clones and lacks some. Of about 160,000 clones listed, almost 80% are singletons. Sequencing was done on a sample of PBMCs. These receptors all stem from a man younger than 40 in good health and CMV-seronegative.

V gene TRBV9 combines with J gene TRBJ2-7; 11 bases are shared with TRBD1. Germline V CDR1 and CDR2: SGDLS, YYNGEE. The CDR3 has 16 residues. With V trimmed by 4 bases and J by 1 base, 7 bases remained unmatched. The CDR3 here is CASSSRDRGASYEQYF. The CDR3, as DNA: TGTGCCAGCAGCTCCCGGGACAGGGGGGCATCCTACGAGCAGTACTTC.

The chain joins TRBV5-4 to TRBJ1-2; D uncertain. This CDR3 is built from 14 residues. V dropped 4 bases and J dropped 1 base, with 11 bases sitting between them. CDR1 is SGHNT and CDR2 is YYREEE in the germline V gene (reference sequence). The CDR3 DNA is TGTGCCAGCAGCCCTCGGGTGGGTAACTATGGCTACACCTTC. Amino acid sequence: CASSPRVGNYGYTF.

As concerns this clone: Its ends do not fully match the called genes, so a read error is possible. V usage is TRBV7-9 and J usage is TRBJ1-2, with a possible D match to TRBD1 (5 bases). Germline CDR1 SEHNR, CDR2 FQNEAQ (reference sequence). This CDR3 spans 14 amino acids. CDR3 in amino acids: CSSSLAGHNYGYTF. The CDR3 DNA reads TGTTCCAGCAGCTTAGCCGGACACAACTATGGCTACACCTTC.

The CDR3 reads CASSPEGAVQYF. The CDR3 DNA follows: TGCGCCAGCAGCCCGGAAGGGGCTGTCCAGTACTTC. The chain combines TRBV5-1 with TRBJ2-5; possibly TRBD1 for D (5 bases). The CDR3 has 12 amino acids. Germline V gene data show CDR1 as SGHRS and CDR2 as YFSETQ. Trimming left V 4 bases short and J 10 bases short, with 14 bases between. Variable domain in full (rest from reference TRBV5-1 and TRBJ2-5): KAGVTQTPRYLIKTRGQQVTLSCSPISGHRSVSWYQQTPGQGLQFLFEYFSETQRNKGNFPGRFSGRQFSNSRSEMNVSTLELGDSALYLCASSPEGAVQYFGPGTRLLVL.

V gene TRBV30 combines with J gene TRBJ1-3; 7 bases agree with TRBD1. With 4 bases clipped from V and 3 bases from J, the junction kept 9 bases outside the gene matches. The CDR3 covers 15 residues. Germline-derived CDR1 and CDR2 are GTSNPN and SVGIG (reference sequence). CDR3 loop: CAWTEPGTVGNTIYF. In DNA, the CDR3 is TGTGCCTGGACCGAGCCCGGGACAGTTGGAAACACCATATATTTT.

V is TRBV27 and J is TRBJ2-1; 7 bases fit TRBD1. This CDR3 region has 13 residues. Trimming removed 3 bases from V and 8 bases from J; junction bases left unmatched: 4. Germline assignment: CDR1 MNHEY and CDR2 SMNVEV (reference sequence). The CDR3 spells CASSLDRRHEQFF. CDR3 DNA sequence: TGTGCCAGCAGTTTGGACAGGAGACATGAGCAGTTCTTC.

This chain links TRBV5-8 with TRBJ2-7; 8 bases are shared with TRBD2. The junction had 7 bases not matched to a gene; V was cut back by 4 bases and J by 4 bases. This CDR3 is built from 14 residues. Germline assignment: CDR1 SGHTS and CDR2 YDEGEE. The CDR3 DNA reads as TGTGCCAGCAGCCGGGGACTAGTTTCGTACGAGCAGTACTTC. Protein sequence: CASSRGLVSYEQYF.

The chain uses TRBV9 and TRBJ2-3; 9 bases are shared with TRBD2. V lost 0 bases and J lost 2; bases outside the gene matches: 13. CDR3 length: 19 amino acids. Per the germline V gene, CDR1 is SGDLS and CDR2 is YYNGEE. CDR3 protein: CASSVATGSGRFLTDTQYF. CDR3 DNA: TGTGCCAGCAGCGTAGCTACTGGAAGCGGGAGGTTCCTCACAGATACGCAGTATTTT.

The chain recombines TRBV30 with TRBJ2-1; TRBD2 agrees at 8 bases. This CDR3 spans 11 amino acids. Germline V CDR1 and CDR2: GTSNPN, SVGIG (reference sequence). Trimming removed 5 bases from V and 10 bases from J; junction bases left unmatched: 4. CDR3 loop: CAWALAEEQFF. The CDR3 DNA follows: TGTGCCTGGGCACTAGCGGAGGAGCAGTTCTTC.

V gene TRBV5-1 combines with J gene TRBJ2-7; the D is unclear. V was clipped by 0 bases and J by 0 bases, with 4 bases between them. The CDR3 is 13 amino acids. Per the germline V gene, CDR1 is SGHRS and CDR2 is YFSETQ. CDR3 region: CASSLGSSYEQYF. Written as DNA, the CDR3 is TGCGCCAGCAGCTTGGGTAGCTCCTACGAGCAGTACTTC.

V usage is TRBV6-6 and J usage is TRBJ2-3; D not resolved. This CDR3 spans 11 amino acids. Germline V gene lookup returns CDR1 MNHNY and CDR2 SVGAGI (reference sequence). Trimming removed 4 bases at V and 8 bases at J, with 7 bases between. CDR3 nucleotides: TGTGCCAGCAGTTTAGAGTCTACGCAGTATTTT. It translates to CASSLESTQYF.

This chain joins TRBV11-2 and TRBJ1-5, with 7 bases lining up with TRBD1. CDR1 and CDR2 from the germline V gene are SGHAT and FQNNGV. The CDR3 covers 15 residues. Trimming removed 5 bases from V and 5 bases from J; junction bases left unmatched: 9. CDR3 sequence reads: CASSPTGTADQPQHF. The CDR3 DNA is TGTGCCAGCAGCCCGACCGGGACAGCCGATCAGCCCCAGCATTTT.

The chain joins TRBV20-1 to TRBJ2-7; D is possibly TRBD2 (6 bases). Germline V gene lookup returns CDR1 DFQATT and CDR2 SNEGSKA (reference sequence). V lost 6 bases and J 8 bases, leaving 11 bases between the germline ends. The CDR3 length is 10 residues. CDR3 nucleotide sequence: TGCAGTGCCACGGAGGGACAGCAGTACTTC. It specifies CSATEGQQYF.

CDR3 region: CASSIEGTGGGTDTQYF. The CDR3 coding sequence is TGTGCCAGTAGTATAGAGGGGACAGGGGGTGGCACAGATACGCAGTATTTT. The rearrangement joins TRBV19 to TRBJ2-3, with 11 bases matching TRBD1. CDR3 length equals 17 residues. J lost 1 base, V lost 0 bases, and 3 bases had no gene match. The germline V gene encodes CDR1 LNHDA and CDR2 SQIVND (reference sequence).

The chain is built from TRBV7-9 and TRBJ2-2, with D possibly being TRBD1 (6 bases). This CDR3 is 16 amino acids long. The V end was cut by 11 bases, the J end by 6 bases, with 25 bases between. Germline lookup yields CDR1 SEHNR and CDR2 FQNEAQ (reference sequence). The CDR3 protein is CAGVARGSPRPGELFF. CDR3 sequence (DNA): TGTGCCGGAGTCGCTAGGGGGAGTCCGAGGCCCGGGGAGCTGTTTTTT.

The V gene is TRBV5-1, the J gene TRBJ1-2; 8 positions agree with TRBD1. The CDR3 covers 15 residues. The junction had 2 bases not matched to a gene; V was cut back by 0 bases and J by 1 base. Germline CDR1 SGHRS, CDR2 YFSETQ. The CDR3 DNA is TGCGCCAGCAGCTTGGGACAGGGGATTAACTATGGCTACACCTTC. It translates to CASSLGQGINYGYTF.

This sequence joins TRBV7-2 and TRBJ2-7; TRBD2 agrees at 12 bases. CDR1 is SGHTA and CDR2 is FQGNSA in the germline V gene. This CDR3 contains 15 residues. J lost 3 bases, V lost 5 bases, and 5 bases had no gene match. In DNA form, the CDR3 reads TGTGCCAGCAGCCCTAGCGGGGGGGCACACTACGAGCAGTACTTC. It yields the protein CASSPSGGAHYEQYF.

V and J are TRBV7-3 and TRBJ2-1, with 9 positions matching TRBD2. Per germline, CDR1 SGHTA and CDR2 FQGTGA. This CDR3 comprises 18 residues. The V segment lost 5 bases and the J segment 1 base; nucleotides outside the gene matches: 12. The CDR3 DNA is TGTGCCAGCAGCACAAGGCTAGCGGGGCCTTTATCCTACAATGAGCAGTTCTTC. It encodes CASSTRLAGPLSYNEQFF. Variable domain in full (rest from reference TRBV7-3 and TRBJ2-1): GAGVSQTPSNKVTEKGKYVELRCDPISGHTALYWYRQSLGQGPEFLIYFQGTGAADDSGLPNDRFFAVRPEGSVSTLKIQRTERGDSAVYLCASSTRLAGPLSYNEQFFGPGTRLTVL.

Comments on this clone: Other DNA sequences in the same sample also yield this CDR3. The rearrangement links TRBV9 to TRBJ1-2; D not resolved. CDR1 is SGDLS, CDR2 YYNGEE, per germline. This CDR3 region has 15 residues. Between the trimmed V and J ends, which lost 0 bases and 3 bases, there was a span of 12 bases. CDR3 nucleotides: TGTGCCAGCAGCGTAGTTGGTACGGGGTACTATGGCTACACCTTC. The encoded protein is CASSVVGTGYYGYTF.

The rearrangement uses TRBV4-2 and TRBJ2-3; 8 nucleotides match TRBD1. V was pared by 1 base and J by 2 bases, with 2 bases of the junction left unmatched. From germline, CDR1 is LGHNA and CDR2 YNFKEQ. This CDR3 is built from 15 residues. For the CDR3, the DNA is TGTGCCAGCAGCCAAGCGGGACAGGTCACAGATACGCAGTATTTT. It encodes CASSQAGQVTDTQYF.

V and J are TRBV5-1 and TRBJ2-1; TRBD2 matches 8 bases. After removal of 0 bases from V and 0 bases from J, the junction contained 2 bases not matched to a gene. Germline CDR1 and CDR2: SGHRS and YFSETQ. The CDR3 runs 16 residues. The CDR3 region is CASSLGGTSSYNEQFF. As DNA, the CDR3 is TGCGCCAGCAGCTTGGGAGGGACTAGCTCCTACAATGAGCAGTTCTTC.